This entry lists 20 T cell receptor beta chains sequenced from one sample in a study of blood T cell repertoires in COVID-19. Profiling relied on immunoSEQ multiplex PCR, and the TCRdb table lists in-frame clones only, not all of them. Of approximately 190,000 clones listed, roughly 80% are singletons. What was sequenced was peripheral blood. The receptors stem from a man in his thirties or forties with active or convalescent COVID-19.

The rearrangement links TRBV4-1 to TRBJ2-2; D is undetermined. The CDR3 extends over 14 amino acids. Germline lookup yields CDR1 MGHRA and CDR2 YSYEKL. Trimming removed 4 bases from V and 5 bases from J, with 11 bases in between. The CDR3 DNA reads TGCGCCAGCAGCCCAACCGGGTTGACCGGGGAGCTGTTTTTT. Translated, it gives CASSPTGLTGELFF.

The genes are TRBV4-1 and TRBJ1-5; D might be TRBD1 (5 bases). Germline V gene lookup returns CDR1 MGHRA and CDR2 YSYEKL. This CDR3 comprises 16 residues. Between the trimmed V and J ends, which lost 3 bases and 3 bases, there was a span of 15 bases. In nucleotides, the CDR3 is TGCGCCAGCAGCCAGAATACAGGATACTACAATCAGCCCCAGCATTTT. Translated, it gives CASSQNTGYYNQPQHF.

CDR3 in DNA: TGTGCCAGCAGCTTAGGGCTGCAGGGGGGTGAGCAGTTCTTC. This encodes CASSLGLQGGEQFF. V gene TRBV7-2 combines with J gene TRBJ2-1, with D possibly TRBD1 on 7 matching bases. CDR3 length: 14 amino acids. V was cut by 1 base and J by 9 bases, with 13 bases left in between. Germline CDR1 and CDR2: SGHTA and FQGNSA.

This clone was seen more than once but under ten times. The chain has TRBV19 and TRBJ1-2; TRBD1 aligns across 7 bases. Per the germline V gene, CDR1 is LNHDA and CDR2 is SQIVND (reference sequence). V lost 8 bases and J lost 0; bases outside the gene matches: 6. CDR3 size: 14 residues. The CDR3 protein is CASRRQGANYGYTF. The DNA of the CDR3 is TGTGCCAGTCGGAGACAGGGAGCTAACTATGGCTACACCTTC.

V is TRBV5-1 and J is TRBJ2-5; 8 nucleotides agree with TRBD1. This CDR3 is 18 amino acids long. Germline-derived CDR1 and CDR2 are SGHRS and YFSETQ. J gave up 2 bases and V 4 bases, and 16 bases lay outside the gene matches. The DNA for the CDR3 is TGCGCCAGCAGCACTGGGACAGGTGGTTGGGAATCTCAAGAGACCCAGTACTTC. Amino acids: CASSTGTGGWESQETQYF.

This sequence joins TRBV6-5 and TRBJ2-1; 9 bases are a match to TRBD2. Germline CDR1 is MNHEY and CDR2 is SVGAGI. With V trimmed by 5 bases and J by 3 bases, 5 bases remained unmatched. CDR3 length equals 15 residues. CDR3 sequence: CASSLSGRLYNEQFF. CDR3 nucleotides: TGTGCCAGCAGTCTTAGCGGGAGACTCTACAATGAGCAGTTCTTC.

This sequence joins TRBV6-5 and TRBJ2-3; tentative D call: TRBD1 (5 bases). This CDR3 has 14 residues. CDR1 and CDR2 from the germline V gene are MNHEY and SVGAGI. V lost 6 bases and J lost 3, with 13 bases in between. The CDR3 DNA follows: TGTGCCAGCAGACTGGTCCAGGGAACAGATACGCAGTATTTT. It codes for CASRLVQGTDTQYF.

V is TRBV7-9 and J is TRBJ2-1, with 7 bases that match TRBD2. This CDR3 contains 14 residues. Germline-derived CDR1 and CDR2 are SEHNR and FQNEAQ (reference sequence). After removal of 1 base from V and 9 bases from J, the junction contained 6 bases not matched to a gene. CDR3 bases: TGTGCCAGCAGCTTAGAGCGGGGAGGCGGTGAGCAGTTCTTC. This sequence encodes CASSLERGGGEQFF.

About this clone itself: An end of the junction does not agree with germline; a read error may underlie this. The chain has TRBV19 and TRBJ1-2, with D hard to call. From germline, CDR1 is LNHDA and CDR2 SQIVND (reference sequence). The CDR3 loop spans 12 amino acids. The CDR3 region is CASRLKHGLLSF. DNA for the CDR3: TGTGCCAGTAGATTGAAACATGGCCTTCTTTCCTTC.

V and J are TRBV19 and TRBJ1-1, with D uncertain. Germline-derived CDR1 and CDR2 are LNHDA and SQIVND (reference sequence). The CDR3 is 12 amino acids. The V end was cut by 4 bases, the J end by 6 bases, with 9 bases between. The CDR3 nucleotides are TGTGCCAGTAGTAGGGGAGTAGCTGAAGCTTTCTTT. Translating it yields CASSRGVAEAFF.

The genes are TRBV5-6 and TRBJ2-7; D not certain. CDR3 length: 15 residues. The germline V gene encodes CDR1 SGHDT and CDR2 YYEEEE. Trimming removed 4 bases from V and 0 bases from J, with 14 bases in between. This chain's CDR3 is CASSPNQVHSYEQYV. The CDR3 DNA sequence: TGTGCCAGCAGCCCGAATCAGGTACACTCCTACGAGCAGTACGTC.

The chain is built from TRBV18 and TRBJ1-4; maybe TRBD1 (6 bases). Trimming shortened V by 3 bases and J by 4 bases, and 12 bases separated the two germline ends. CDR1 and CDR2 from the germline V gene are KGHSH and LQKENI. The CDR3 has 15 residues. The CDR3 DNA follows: TGTGCCAGCTCACCTGCGACAGGAATTAATGAAAAACTGTTTTTT. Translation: CASSPATGINEKLFF.

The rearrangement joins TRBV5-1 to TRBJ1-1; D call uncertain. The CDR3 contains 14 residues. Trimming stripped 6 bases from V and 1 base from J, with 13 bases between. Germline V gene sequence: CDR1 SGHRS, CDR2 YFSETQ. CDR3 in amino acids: CASTPLGWNTEAFF. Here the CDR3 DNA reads TGCGCCAGCACCCCCCTTGGCTGGAACACTGAAGCTTTCTTT.

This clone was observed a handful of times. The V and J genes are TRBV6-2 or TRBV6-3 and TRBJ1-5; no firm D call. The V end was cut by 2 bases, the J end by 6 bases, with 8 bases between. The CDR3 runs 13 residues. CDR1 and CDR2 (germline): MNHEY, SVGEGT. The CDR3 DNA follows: TGTGCCAGCAGTTACCCCCCCAGTCAGCCCCAGCATTTT. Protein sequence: CASSYPPSQPQHF.

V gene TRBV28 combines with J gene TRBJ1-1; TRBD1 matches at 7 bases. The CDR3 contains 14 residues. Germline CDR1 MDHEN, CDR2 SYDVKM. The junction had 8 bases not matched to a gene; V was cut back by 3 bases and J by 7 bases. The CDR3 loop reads CASSFRGNSGEAFF. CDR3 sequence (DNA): TGTGCCAGCAGTTTCAGGGGGAATTCGGGTGAAGCTTTCTTT.

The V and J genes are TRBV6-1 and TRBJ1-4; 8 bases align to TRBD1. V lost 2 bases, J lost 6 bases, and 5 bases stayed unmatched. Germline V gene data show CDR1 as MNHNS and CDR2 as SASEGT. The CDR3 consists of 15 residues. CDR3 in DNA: TGTGCCAGCAGTGAATACAGACAGGGGTATGAAAAACTGTTTTTT. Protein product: CASSEYRQGYEKLFF.

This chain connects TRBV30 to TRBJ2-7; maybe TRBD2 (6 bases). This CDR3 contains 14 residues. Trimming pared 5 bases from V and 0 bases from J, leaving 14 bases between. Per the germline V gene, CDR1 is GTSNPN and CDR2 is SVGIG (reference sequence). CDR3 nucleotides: TGTGCCTGGGGGTTCAGCGGGTCCTCCTACGAGCAGTACTTC. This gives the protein CAWGFSGSSYEQYF.

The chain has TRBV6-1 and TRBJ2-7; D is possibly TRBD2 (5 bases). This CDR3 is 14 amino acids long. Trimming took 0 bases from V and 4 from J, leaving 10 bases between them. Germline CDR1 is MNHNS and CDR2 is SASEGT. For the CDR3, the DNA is TGTGCCAGCAGTGAAGCTTGGGAGAAGTACGAGCAGTACGTC. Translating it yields CASSEAWEKYEQYV.

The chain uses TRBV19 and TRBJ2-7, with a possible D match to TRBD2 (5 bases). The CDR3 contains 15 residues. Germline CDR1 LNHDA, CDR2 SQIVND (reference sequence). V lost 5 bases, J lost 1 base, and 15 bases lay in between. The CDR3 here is CASSSADYQSYEQYF. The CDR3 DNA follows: TGTGCCAGTAGTTCAGCCGACTACCAATCCTACGAGCAGTACTTC.

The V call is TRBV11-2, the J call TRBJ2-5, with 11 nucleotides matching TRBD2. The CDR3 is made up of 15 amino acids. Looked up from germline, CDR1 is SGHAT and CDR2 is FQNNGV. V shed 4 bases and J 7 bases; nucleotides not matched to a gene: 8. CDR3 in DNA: TGTGCCAGCAGCTATAGCGGGGGGGTTATGGGGACCCAGTACTTC. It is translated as CASSYSGGVMGTQYF.